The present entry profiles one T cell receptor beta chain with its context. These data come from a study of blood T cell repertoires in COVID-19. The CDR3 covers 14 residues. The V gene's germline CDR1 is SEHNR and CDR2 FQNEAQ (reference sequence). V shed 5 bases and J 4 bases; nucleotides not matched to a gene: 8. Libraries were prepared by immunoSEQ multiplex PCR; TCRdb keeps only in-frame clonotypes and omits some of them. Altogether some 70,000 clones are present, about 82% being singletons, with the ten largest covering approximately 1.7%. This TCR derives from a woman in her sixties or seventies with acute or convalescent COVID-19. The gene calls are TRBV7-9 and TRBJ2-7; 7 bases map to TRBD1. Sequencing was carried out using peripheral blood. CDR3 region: CASSLTGTVYEQYF. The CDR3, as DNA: TGTGCCAGCAGCCTGACCGGGACAGTATACGAGCAGTACTTC.